This record looks at one TCR beta chain sequence and its context. The data were taken from a study of OX40 agonist ivuxolimab in advanced cancers. As for the study in general: Under the entry rules, prior anti-PD-1, anti-PD-L1 or anti-CTLA-4 therapy was allowed, and 35% to 40% had some.

The CDR3 covers 15 residues. Per the germline V gene, CDR1 is KGHSH and CDR2 is LQKENI. The V end lost 2 bases, the J end lost 5 bases, and 15 bases lay between the germline ends. Autoimmune disease history or systemic immunosuppression led to patient exclusion. Here immunoSEQ multiplex PCR was the method, and the copy in TCRdb shows in-frame clones only, minus some. Of about 70,000 clones listed, about 81% are singletons. The source of this sequence is an adult with an advanced solid tumor such as melanoma, head and neck, liver or kidney cancer. Sample: CD4+ or CD8+ T cells sorted from blood, taken in a trial of the OX40 agonist ivuxolimab. V gene TRBV18 combines with J gene TRBJ1-2, with D hard to call. The CDR3 bases are TGTGCCAGCTCACCAAGAGGAGAGACGGCTTATGGCTACACCTTC. Translation gives CASSPRGETAYGYTF.